One and the same sample provided the 24 T cell receptor beta chains below, sequenced in a study of blood T cell repertoires in COVID-19. Sequenced by immunoSEQ multiplex PCR; TCRdb stores in-frame clones only, minus some. The sample lists 240,000 or so clones; about 90% were seen once. Sequences were obtained from PBMCs or T cells enriched from blood (not recorded which). The receptors here all came from a man aged 45 to 65 who had been exposed to COVID-19.

V usage is TRBV5-1 and J usage is TRBJ2-7; D not resolved. Germline V CDR1 and CDR2: SGHRS, YFSETQ. Trimming took off 1 base at V and 6 bases at J, with 14 bases between the two ends. The CDR3 extends over 14 amino acids. CDR3 sequence (DNA): TGCGCCAGCAGCTTGTCGAGCAGGTTTCGCGAGCAGTACTTC. This encodes CASSLSSRFREQYF.

This chain links TRBV7-6 with TRBJ2-1; D unclear. CDR3 length: 11 residues. Trimming took 6 bases from V and 10 from J, leaving 10 bases between them. Germline-derived CDR1 and CDR2 are SGHVS and FNYEAQ. DNA of the CDR3: TGTGCCAGCAGTTCCCTCCGGGAGCAGTTCTTC. This gives the protein CASSSLREQFF.

As for this clone: Within the sample, other DNA sequences also encode this same CDR3. The chain recombines TRBV3-1 (or the pseudogene TRBV3-2) with TRBJ1-1, with 7 bases lining up with TRBD1. CDR3 length: 14 residues. The V segment lost 4 bases and the J segment 1 base; nucleotides outside the gene matches: 3. Germline V gene sequence: CDR1 LGHDT, CDR2 YNNKEL (reference sequence). This CDR3 reads CASSPTGRNTEAFF. The CDR3 DNA follows: TGTGCCAGCAGCCCGACAGGGCGGAACACTGAAGCTTTCTTT.

This clone came up a few times. This chain uses TRBV5-1 with TRBJ1-1, with D hard to call. Germline V lookup: CDR1 SGHRS, CDR2 YFSETQ. The germline V and J ends were trimmed by 5 bases and 1 base, with 3 bases remaining between them. The CDR3 extends over 11 amino acids. CDR3 sequence (DNA): TGCGCCAGCAGTCAGAACACTGAAGCTTTCTTT. Amino acids: CASSQNTEAFF. Together with reference TRBV5-1 and TRBJ1-1, the CDR3 gives the full variable domain: KAGVTQTPRYLIKTRGQQVTLSCSPISGHRSVSWYQQTPGQGLQFLFEYFSETQRNKGNFPGRFSGRQFSNSRSEMNVSTLELGDSALYLCASSQNTEAFFGQGTRLTVV.

This rearrangement joins TRBV28 to TRBJ1-1; D call uncertain. From germline, CDR1 is MDHEN and CDR2 SYDVKM. Trimming pared 0 bases from V and 0 bases from J, leaving 11 bases between. This CDR3 contains 16 residues. The CDR3, as DNA: TGTGCCAGCAGTTTATGGAGAGGGCTCATGAACACTGAAGCTTTCTTT. Translation: CASSLWRGLMNTEAFF.

The V and J genes are TRBV5-6 and TRBJ2-2; no definite D call. This CDR3 spans 15 amino acids. Germline assignment: CDR1 SGHDT and CDR2 YYEEEE. V was trimmed by 0 bases and J by 1 base, leaving 7 bases between them. The DNA of the CDR3 is TGTGCCAGCAGCTTGGGCAGGTTGAACACCGGGGAGCTGTTTTTT. Translated, it gives CASSLGRLNTGELFF.

This chain joins TRBV5-1 and TRBJ2-7; 10 bases are shared with TRBD2. The CDR3 covers 17 residues. V was pared by 4 bases and J by 0 bases, with 10 bases of the junction left unmatched. The germline V gene has CDR1 SGHRS and CDR2 YFSETQ. CDR3 amino acids: CASSPGLAVSISYEQYF. CDR3 DNA sequence: TGCGCCAGCAGCCCCGGACTAGCGGTCTCTATCTCCTACGAGCAGTACTTC.

The chain uses TRBV2 and TRBJ2-3; TRBD2 agrees at 10 bases. CDR3 length equals 15 residues. Per germline, CDR1 SNHLY and CDR2 FYNNEI. V lost 4 bases, J lost 3 bases, and 4 bases stayed unmatched. The CDR3 sequence is CASSVKRGGTDTQYF. CDR3 bases: TGTGCCAGCAGTGTGAAGCGGGGGGGGACAGATACGCAGTATTTT.

The rearrangement links TRBV2 to TRBJ2-3; maybe TRBD1 (6 bases). The CDR3 runs to 14 residues. V dropped 4 bases and J dropped 3 bases, with 11 bases sitting between them. Germline loops: CDR1 SNHLY, CDR2 FYNNEI. CDR3 coding DNA: TGTGCCAGCAGTGTTAACAGGGAGACAGATACGCAGTATTTT. Amino acids: CASSVNRETDTQYF.

Only one count was recorded for this clone. V usage is TRBV28 and J usage is TRBJ1-2; 8 nucleotides align to TRBD1. CDR3 length equals 16 residues. CDR1 is MDHEN and CDR2 is SYDVKM in the germline V gene. J was trimmed by 6 bases and V by 3 bases; bases with no gene match: 12. The CDR3 bases are TGTGCCAGCAGTTTGCGTAGGGCAGGGGGCCCCCATGGCTACACCTTC. Translated, it gives CASSLRRAGGPHGYTF.

This clone was seen just once. CDR3 loop: CASSISGAGGETQYF. CDR3 sequence (DNA): TGTGCCAGCAGCATTAGTGGAGCGGGGGGTGAGACCCAGTACTTC. The chain is built from TRBV7-6 and TRBJ2-5; 9 bases align to TRBD2. The CDR3 spans 15 residues. V lost 5 bases, J lost 5 bases, and 9 bases stayed unmatched. Germline CDR1 and CDR2: SGHVS and FNYEAQ.

For the CDR3, the DNA is TGCGCCAGCAGCCAAGTACGCGAGAGTGCTAGCACAGATACGCAGTATTTT. This translates into CASSQVRESASTDTQYF. J is TRBJ2-3 and V is TRBV4-1; D remains ambiguous. CDR3 size: 17 residues. Looked up from germline, CDR1 is MGHRA and CDR2 is YSYEKL. V shed 1 base and J shed 0 bases, with 14 bases lying between them.

The chain links TRBV29-1 to TRBJ1-4; 12 bases match TRBD1. The CDR3 spans 16 residues. The trim removed 7 bases at V and 7 bases at J, leaving 13 bases unmatched. The V gene's germline CDR1 is SQVTM and CDR2 ANQGSEA. The CDR3 DNA sequence: TGCAGCGCCGCCCGGGACAGGGGGCTTTCCACTGAAAAACTGTTTTTT. Amino acids: CSAARDRGLSTEKLFF.

This clone was observed a single time. The chain links TRBV18 to TRBJ2-5; TRBD2 might be the D (7 bases). This CDR3 region has 15 residues. In germline, CDR1 is KGHSH, CDR2 LQKENI. V lost 3 bases and J lost 0, with 11 bases in between. CDR3 sequence: CASSPGGGYQETQYF. In DNA, the CDR3 is TGTGCCAGCTCACCTGGCGGGGGCTACCAAGAGACCCAGTACTTC.

The chain joins TRBV28 to TRBJ1-5; D remains ambiguous. The CDR3 covers 14 residues. The ends were cut back, 3 bases at V and 4 bases at J, with 10 bases in the middle. In germline, CDR1 is MDHEN, CDR2 SYDVKM. CDR3 coding DNA: TGTGCCAGCAGTTTGGTCAGGATGAATCAGCCCCAGCATTTT. It yields the protein CASSLVRMNQPQHF.

The rearrangement uses TRBV7-9 and TRBJ1-1; TRBD1 might be the D (5 bases). Germline V gene lookup returns CDR1 SEHNR and CDR2 FQNEAQ (reference sequence). Trimming pared 2 bases from V and 1 base from J, leaving 11 bases between. This CDR3 is 15 amino acids long. The CDR3 here is CASSLISGRNTEAFF. Here the CDR3 DNA reads TGTGCCAGCAGCTTAATCTCAGGGCGGAACACTGAAGCTTTCTTT.

This chain joins TRBV28 and TRBJ1-2, with a possible D match to TRBD1 (6 bases). CDR3 length: 13 residues. Germline assignment: CDR1 MDHEN and CDR2 SYDVKM. Trimming shortened V by 10 bases and J by 4 bases, and 16 bases separated the two germline ends. The chain's CDR3 is CATQTGRGYGYTF. CDR3 DNA sequence: TGTGCCACCCAGACAGGAAGGGGCTATGGCTACACCTTC.

The chain is built from TRBV4-2 and TRBJ2-5; the match to TRBD2 covers 7 bases. J lost 5 bases, V lost 1 base, and 4 bases had no gene match. The germline gives CDR1 LGHNA, CDR2 YNFKEQ. This CDR3 is built from 14 residues. The CDR3 DNA follows: TGTGCCAGCAGCCAAGGCGGGAGTGGGGAGACCCAGTACTTC. Protein: CASSQGGSGETQYF.

This clone appeared once. The rearrangement joins TRBV28 to TRBJ1-1; D is ambiguous. The CDR3 loop spans 13 amino acids. V shed 7 bases and J shed 5 bases, with 14 bases lying between them. Germline V CDR1 and CDR2: MDHEN, SYDVKM. In nucleotides, the CDR3 is TGTGCCAGCATTGAGACCCGCGGAACTGAAGCTTTCTTT. This translates into CASIETRGTEAFF. The full variable domain, rest sourced from reference TRBV28 and TRBJ1-1, is DVKVTQSSRYLVKRTGEKVFLECVQDMDHENMFWYRQDPGLGLRLIYFSYDVKMKEKGDIPEGYSVSREKKERFSLILESASTNQTSMYLCASIETRGTEAFFGQGTRLTVV.

The rearrangement links TRBV29-1 to TRBJ1-2, with a weak D call TRBD1 (6 bases). This CDR3 comprises 12 residues. V was cut by 6 bases and J by 4 bases, with 12 bases left in between. CDR1 is SQVTM, CDR2 ANQGSEA, per germline. The CDR3 reads CSVGAGAYGYTF. The CDR3 DNA is TGCAGCGTCGGGGCGGGGGCCTATGGCTACACCTTC.

This sequence joins TRBV19 and TRBJ1-1; 9 bases align to TRBD1. The CDR3 totals 15 residues. J gave up 5 bases and V 2 bases, and 6 bases lay outside the gene matches. From germline, CDR1 is LNHDA and CDR2 SQIVND (reference sequence). CDR3 sequence: CASSIMWGQGTEAFF. The CDR3, as DNA: TGTGCCAGTAGTATAATGTGGGGACAGGGTACTGAAGCTTTCTTT.

The rearrangement joins TRBV18 to TRBJ2-1; TRBD1 matches at 8 bases. The CDR3 has 14 amino acids. CDR1 and CDR2 from the germline V gene are KGHSH and LQKENI. V gave up 2 bases and J gave up 9 bases; unmatched junction bases: 6. Here the CDR3 DNA reads TGTGCCAGCTCACCAGCGACAGGGGAAGTTGAGCAGTTCTTC. Its protein product is CASSPATGEVEQFF.

The J gene is TRBJ2-7, the V gene TRBV7-6, with TRBD1 matching 7 bases. CDR1 and CDR2 (germline): SGHVS, FNYEAQ. J gave up 2 bases and V 1 base, and 2 bases lay outside the gene matches. The CDR3 has 14 residues. Here the CDR3 DNA reads TGTGCCAGCAGCTTAGAGGGACAGACCTACGAGCAGTACTTC. This sequence encodes CASSLEGQTYEQYF.

The rearrangement links TRBV30 to TRBJ1-5; D is perhaps TRBD1 (5 bases). V was trimmed by 0 bases and J by 6 bases, leaving 9 bases between them. Germline values: CDR1 GTSNPN, CDR2 SVGIG (reference sequence). There are 13 residues in the CDR3. The CDR3 nucleotides read TGTGCCTGGAGTGTAGCGGGGACTCAGCCCCAGCATTTT. This codes for CAWSVAGTQPQHF.